These 30 T cell receptor beta chains were sequenced from one sample in a study of cytomegalovirus exposure and HLA in healthy donors. Both 60 Vbeta primers and 13 Jbeta primers went into the PCR. Sequencing used immunoSEQ multiplex PCR; TCRdb keeps in-frame clones, though not all of them. This repertoire shows about 140,000 clones, 79% found once; its top ten account for roughly 0.87%. Material: PBMCs. Receptors originate from a man younger than 35 in good health and CMV-seronegative.

The chain uses TRBV4-1 and TRBJ1-1; a possible D gene is TRBD1 (5 bases). The CDR3 spans 15 residues. The V end was cut by 4 bases, the J end by 3 bases, with 15 bases between. Germline V gene lookup returns CDR1 MGHRA and CDR2 YSYEKL. The CDR3 loop is CASSRGFGGDTEAFF. CDR3 nucleotides: TGCGCCAGCAGCCGAGGCTTCGGGGGAGACACTGAAGCTTTCTTT.

This clone occurred a few times. The J gene is TRBJ2-7, the V gene TRBV6-5; weak D call: TRBD1 (6 bases). The CDR3 length is 12 residues. The V gene lost 6 bases and the J gene lost 0 bases, with 6 bases spanning the gap. Germline V gene data show CDR1 as MNHEY and CDR2 as SVGAGI. The CDR3 DNA is TGTGCCAGCAGAGGGGGCTCCTACGAGCAGTACTTC. This codes for CASRGGSYEQYF.

This clone was found a few times. This chain uses TRBV2 with TRBJ2-7; D remains ambiguous. The V end was cut by 0 bases, the J end by 0 bases, with 18 bases between. There are 18 residues in the CDR3. Germline CDR1 and CDR2: SNHLY and FYNNEI. The CDR3 protein is CASSEAYFNSHNSYEQYF. The CDR3, as DNA: TGTGCCAGCAGTGAAGCGTATTTCAACAGCCACAACTCCTACGAGCAGTACTTC. Filled out from reference TRBV2 and TRBJ2-7, the complete variable domain reads EPEVTQTPSHQVTQMGQEVILRCVPISNHLYFYWYRQILGQKVEFLVSFYNNEISEKSEIFDDQFSVERPDGSNFTLKIRSTKLEDSAMYFCASSEAYFNSHNSYEQYFGPGTRLTVT.

This chain joins TRBV9 and TRBJ2-1, with D possibly matching TRBD2 (6 bases). The germline CDR1 and CDR2 sequences are SGDLS and YYNGEE. The CDR3 runs 14 residues. Trimming pared 4 bases from V and 9 bases from J, leaving 17 bases between. The CDR3 loop reads CASSLLTQGGEQFF. The CDR3 DNA follows: TGTGCCAGCAGCTTGCTCACCCAGGGAGGTGAGCAGTTCTTC.

This clone has just a few counts. The same CDR3 is also encoded by other DNA sequences in this sample. The chain carries TRBV7-9 and TRBJ1-1; 9 positions agree with TRBD1. The J segment lost 2 bases and the V segment lost 4 bases, leaving 2 bases of the junction unmatched. Germline CDR1 reads SEHNR; CDR2 reads FQNEAQ (reference sequence). The CDR3 contains 14 residues. The CDR3: CASSSGQGNTEAFF. The CDR3 DNA sequence: TGTGCCAGCAGCTCGGGACAGGGCAACACTGAAGCTTTCTTT.

The rearrangement uses TRBV6-5 and TRBJ1-2; 8 positions match TRBD1. J gave up 2 bases and V 5 bases, and 7 bases lay outside the gene matches. Germline V lookup: CDR1 MNHEY, CDR2 SVGAGI. CDR3 length: 15 residues. CDR3 amino acids: CASSISTGANYGYTF. The CDR3 nucleotides read TGTGCCAGCAGTATATCGACAGGGGCCAACTATGGCTACACCTTC.

This clone was seen a few times. The V and J genes are TRBV5-5 and TRBJ1-1; perhaps TRBD1 as D (5 bases). The CDR3 has 14 amino acids. V shed 0 bases and J shed 1 base, with 7 bases lying between them. Germline lookup yields CDR1 SGHKS and CDR2 YYEKEE (reference sequence). CDR3 in DNA: TGTGCCAGCAGCTTGGGGGGCTGGAACACTGAAGCTTTCTTT. Amino acids: CASSLGGWNTEAFF.

J is TRBJ1-4 and V is TRBV6-5; TRBD1 agrees at 11 bases. There are 14 residues in the CDR3. After removal of 5 bases from V and 7 bases from J, the junction contained 3 bases not matched to a gene. Germline V CDR1 and CDR2: MNHEY, SVGAGI. The CDR3 region is CASSGTGGSEKLFF. The CDR3 bases are TGTGCCAGCAGTGGGACAGGGGGTAGTGAAAAACTGTTTTTT.

This chain connects TRBV7-6 to TRBJ2-2, with TRBD1 matching 11 bases. CDR1 is SGHVS and CDR2 is FNYEAQ in the germline V gene. V was pared by 5 bases and J by 5 bases, with 4 bases of the junction left unmatched. The CDR3 has 15 amino acids. CDR3 loop: CASSRGTGGTGELFF. CDR3 DNA sequence: TGTGCCAGCAGCCGCGGGACAGGGGGTACCGGGGAGCTGTTTTTT.

This clone has just one count. The rearrangement uses TRBV7-8 and TRBJ1-3; D is possibly TRBD1 (5 bases). Germline V CDR1 and CDR2: SGHVS, FQNEAQ. Between the trimmed V and J ends, which lost 3 bases and 3 bases, there was a span of 12 bases. The CDR3 spans 15 residues. The CDR3 protein is CASSLGSGLGNTIYF. In DNA, the CDR3 is TGTGCCAGCAGCTTGGGGTCAGGGCTTGGAAACACCATATATTTT. Complete variable domain (other parts from reference TRBV7-8 and TRBJ1-3): GAGVSQSPRYKVAKRGQDVALRCDPISGHVSLFWYQQALGQGPEFLTYFQNEAQLDKSGLPSDRFFAERPEGSVSTLKIQRTQQEDSAVYLCASSLGSGLGNTIYFGEGSWLTVV.

This clone showed up just once. The rearrangement uses TRBV7-9 and TRBJ1-1; 9 bases agree with TRBD1. Germline V gives CDR1 SEHNR, CDR2 FQNEAQ (reference sequence). The CDR3 has 15 residues. The junction had 9 bases not matched to a gene; V was cut back by 5 bases and J by 5 bases. CDR3 sequence reads: CASSASDRGITEAFF. For the CDR3, the DNA is TGTGCCAGCAGCGCCTCGGACAGGGGAATAACTGAAGCTTTCTTT.

J is TRBJ1-2 and V is TRBV14; 9 bases match TRBD1. Trimming at V came to 5 bases and at J to 7 bases, leaving 11 bases not matched to a gene. This CDR3 comprises 15 residues. Germline V gene lookup returns CDR1 SGHDN and CDR2 FVKESK. The CDR3 here is CASSEGTGLISGYTF. CDR3 nucleotide sequence: TGTGCCAGCAGCGAGGGGACAGGGTTAATTAGTGGCTACACCTTC.

This clone was observed a few times. Here the CDR3 DNA reads TGTGCCAGCAGCGTACGGGTGGACACTGAAGCTTTCTTT. It specifies CASSVRVDTEAFF. The chain couples TRBV9 to TRBJ1-1; D is unclear. Between the trimmed V and J ends, which lost 1 base and 3 bases, there was a span of 7 bases. Per germline, CDR1 SGDLS and CDR2 YYNGEE. The CDR3 consists of 13 residues.

V and J are TRBV27 and TRBJ2-7; 8 bases are a match to TRBD1. Germline V CDR1 and CDR2: MNHEY, SMNVEV (reference sequence). V lost 1 base and J lost 7; bases outside the gene matches: 15. The CDR3 contains 17 residues. DNA for the CDR3: TGTGCCAGCAGTTTATATTCGGGACAGGTCTTTTTTCGGGAGCAGTACTTC. Protein sequence: CASSLYSGQVFFREQYF.

This chain uses TRBV5-1 with TRBJ2-5, with TRBD1 as a possible D gene (7 bases). Per germline, CDR1 SGHRS and CDR2 YFSETQ. V lost 4 bases to trimming and J lost 4 bases, with 14 bases between them. The CDR3 runs 14 residues. The CDR3, as DNA: TGCGCCAGCAGCGACGCAGGGGGGAGAGAGACCCAGTACTTC. It translates to CASSDAGGRETQYF.

This chain joins TRBV7-9 and TRBJ1-5, with TRBD1 matching 10 bases. The CDR3 sequence is 14 residues long. V trimming: 1 base; J trimming: 10 bases; junction bases outside the gene matches: 4. Germline V lookup: CDR1 SEHNR, CDR2 FQNEAQ (reference sequence). CDR3 residues: CASSLGDRGDPQHF. As DNA, the CDR3 is TGTGCCAGCAGCTTAGGGGACAGGGGTGATCCCCAGCATTTT.

This clone was found a few times. The rearrangement uses TRBV5-4 and TRBJ2-5; D not resolved. V lost 2 bases to trimming and J lost 5 bases, with 13 bases between them. From germline, CDR1 is SGHNT and CDR2 YYREEE (reference sequence). The CDR3 is 14 amino acids. CDR3 DNA: TGTGCCAGCAGCTTAAGATCCGGTCGGGAGACCCAGTACTTC. Translating gives CASSLRSGRETQYF.

CDR3 sequence reads: CASSPRDRSSEAFF. The DNA for the CDR3 is TGTGCCAGCAGCCCCCGGGACAGATCGTCTGAAGCTTTCTTT. This chain joins TRBV5-4 and TRBJ1-1; 7 bases are shared with TRBD1. Trimming took 4 bases from V and 6 from J; bases not matched to a gene: 9. The CDR3 loop spans 14 amino acids. Germline V lookup: CDR1 SGHNT, CDR2 YYREEE (reference sequence).

The rearrangement links TRBV7-9 to TRBJ1-1, with TRBD1 matching 8 bases. The CDR3 consists of 14 residues. V shed 7 bases, J shed 4 bases, and the junction held 8 bases outside the gene matches. Per the germline V gene, CDR1 is SEHNR and CDR2 is FQNEAQ (reference sequence). This chain's CDR3 is CASIPDREGTEAFF. For the CDR3, the DNA is TGTGCCAGCATACCGGACAGGGAAGGCACTGAAGCTTTCTTT.

The rearrangement uses TRBV5-1 and TRBJ1-3; possibly TRBD1 for D (5 bases). The CDR3 runs to 17 residues. Germline V gene lookup returns CDR1 SGHRS and CDR2 YFSETQ. The V and J ends lost 0 bases and 0 bases respectively, with 13 bases between them. The CDR3 loop is CASSLAPGGSSGNTIYF. The DNA of the CDR3 is TGCGCCAGCAGCTTGGCCCCCGGGGGGAGCTCTGGAAACACCATATATTTT.

CDR3 sequence: CASTQTPNTEAFF. DNA for the CDR3: TGTGCCAGCACCCAGACACCGAACACTGAAGCTTTCTTT. This rearrangement joins TRBV7-3 to TRBJ1-1, with D hard to call. This CDR3 has 13 residues. The germline CDR1 and CDR2 sequences are SGHTA and FQGTGA. V was pared by 7 bases and J by 1 base, with 10 bases between.

This clone was seen more than once but under ten times. The chain links TRBV6-6 to TRBJ1-1; no clear D gene. The V and J ends lost 6 bases and 4 bases respectively, with 12 bases between them. The CDR3 has 13 amino acids. Germline V lookup: CDR1 MNHNY, CDR2 SVGAGI (reference sequence). Here the CDR3 DNA reads TGTGCCAGCAGAAACGAGGAAGTCACTGAAGCTTTCTTT. It encodes CASRNEEVTEAFF.

The chain employs TRBV10-3 and TRBJ2-1; D is unclear. V lost 3 bases, J lost 5 bases, and 8 bases lay in between. This CDR3 has 13 amino acids. Germline V gene lookup returns CDR1 ENHRY and CDR2 SYGVKD. For the CDR3, the DNA is TGTGCCATCAGTGAAAGCACTGACAATGAGCAGTTCTTC. This gives the protein CAISESTDNEQFF.

The rearrangement joins TRBV6-5 to TRBJ2-1; D unclear. V lost 2 bases to trimming and J lost 4 bases, with 9 bases between them. This CDR3 is built from 14 residues. The germline V gene encodes CDR1 MNHEY and CDR2 SVGAGI. The CDR3 region is CASSYTPRYNEQFF. The CDR3 nucleotides read TGTGCCAGCAGTTACACCCCCAGATACAATGAGCAGTTCTTC.

This clone was observed a few times. The chain joins TRBV6-5 to TRBJ1-6, with 10 nucleotides matching TRBD1. This CDR3 region has 15 residues. The V and J ends lost 2 bases and 7 bases, in that order; junction bases with no gene match: 2. Germline V CDR1 and CDR2: MNHEY, SVGAGI. The CDR3 sequence is CASSYRQGANSPLHF. As DNA, the CDR3 is TGTGCCAGCAGTTACAGACAGGGGGCCAATTCACCCCTCCACTTT.

The V gene is TRBV2, the J gene TRBJ2-5; D is perhaps TRBD2 (6 bases). CDR1 SNHLY and CDR2 FYNNEI come from the germline V gene. V shed 3 bases and J shed 1 base, with 9 bases lying between them. This CDR3 is 14 amino acids long. CDR3 in DNA: TGTGCCAGCAGTGATCAGGGACTCCAAGAGACCCAGTACTTC. This codes for CASSDQGLQETQYF.

This clone was detected only a few times. V usage is TRBV6-1 and J usage is TRBJ1-6; the match to TRBD1 covers 7 bases. Germline values: CDR1 MNHNS, CDR2 SASEGT. The CDR3 length is 15 residues. V lost 7 bases, J lost 0 bases, and 3 bases stayed unmatched. The CDR3, as DNA: TGTGCCAGCAAGGACAGGAGCTCCTATAATTCACCCCTCCACTTT. It is translated as CASKDRSSYNSPLHF.

This sequence joins TRBV7-9 and TRBJ2-2, with 7 bases that match TRBD1. Looked up from germline, CDR1 is SEHNR and CDR2 is FQNEAQ (reference sequence). J lost 4 bases, V lost 3 bases, and 2 bases had no gene match. The CDR3 covers 14 residues. CDR3 nucleotides: TGTGCCAGCAGCTTGCAGGGGGTCACCGGGGAGCTGTTTTTT. The encoded protein is CASSLQGVTGELFF.

V and J are TRBV28 and TRBJ1-1; 10 bases agree with TRBD1. There are 13 residues in the CDR3. The J segment lost 11 bases and the V segment lost 10 bases, leaving 13 bases of the junction unmatched. Germline CDR1 is MDHEN and CDR2 is SYDVKM. CDR3 bases: TGTGCCACCTTACTTAGGACAGGGGGGGAGGCTTTCTTT. It yields the protein CATLLRTGGEAFF. Full variable domain (remainder filled in from reference TRBV28 and TRBJ1-1): DVKVTQSSRYLVKRTGEKVFLECVQDMDHENMFWYRQDPGLGLRLIYFSYDVKMKEKGDIPEGYSVSREKKERFSLILESASTNQTSMYLCATLLRTGGEAFFGQGTRLTVV.

This clone was seen once. An end of the junction does not agree with germline; a read error may underlie this. The V call is TRBV19, the J call TRBJ2-6; D might be TRBD1 (5 bases). This CDR3 has 15 residues. Germline V CDR1 and CDR2: LNHDA, SQIVND (reference sequence). The CDR3 region is CASSIWFSGANVLTF. CDR3 DNA: TGTGCCAGTAGTATCTGGTTCTCTGGGGCCAACGTCCTGACCTTC. The whole variable domain, remainder taken from reference TRBV19 and TRBJ2-6, is DGGITQSPKYLFRKEGQNVTLSCEQNLNHDAMYWYRQDPGQGLRLIYYSQIVNDFQKGDIAEGYSVSREKKESFPLTVTSAQKNPTAFYLCASSIWFSGANVLTFGAGSRLTVL.